This TCR beta chain was sequenced during a study of T cell changes during pregnancy in multiple sclerosis. Profiling relied on immunoSEQ multiplex PCR, and the TCRdb table lists in-frame clones only, not all of them. The sample shows approximately 59,000 clones, around nine tenths of them seen only once. The table lists this clone with a count of one. The V end was cut by 5 bases, the J end by 0 bases, with 14 bases between. Germline values: CDR1 SGHVS, CDR2 FNYEAQ. CDR3 length equals 16 residues. The receptor was derived from a female donor in good health, enrolled as a control in a pregnancy study. This specimen consisted of peripheral blood, obtained in the third trimester of pregnancy. The rearrangement links TRBV7-6 to TRBJ1-3; TRBD1 might be the D (5 bases). The chain's CDR3 is CASSHSDSISGNTIYF. In DNA form, the CDR3 reads TGTGCCAGCAGCCATAGTGACAGTATCTCTGGAAACACCATATATTTT.